This T cell receptor beta chain was captured in a study of blood T cell repertoires in COVID-19. Study context: The United States, Italy and Spain provided the acute and convalescent COVID-19 samples. The cDNA or gDNA used as material had been derived from T cells, B-cell-depleted T cells, or PBMCs.

This clone was observed a handful of times. Followed longitudinally, the Seattle patients had been enrolled during active infection. Per the study methods: Amplification from reference gene primers served as the basis for estimated nucleated cell counts. The repertoire was sequenced with immunoSEQ multiplex PCR; TCRdb's copy has only in-frame clones and lacks some. The DNA was the basis for D and trimming; V, J and clone size are from that table. The table includes about 270,000 clones, 80% to 90% detected once. Germline trimming cut 4 bases from V and 8 bases from J; bases unmatched to any gene: 11. CDR3 length: 16 residues. CDR1 and CDR2 (germline): MNHNS, SASEGT.

This sequence was found in a woman in her 30s with COVID-19, enrolled during active disease. J is TRBJ1-6 and V is TRBV6-1; 7 bases line up with TRBD1. Sequenced input: peripheral blood. The CDR3 nucleotides are TGTGCCAGCAGTGCTAACAGGGGCTCTCTCCATTCACCCCTCCACTTT. Translation gives CASSANRGSLHSPLHF.